This T cell receptor (beta chain) came from a study of blood T cell repertoires in COVID-19. The overall study: The samples span acute and convalescent COVID-19 from the United States, Italy and Spain. T cells, B-cell-depleted T cells, or PBMCs provided the cDNA or gDNA that served as material.

In the authors' methods: Amplifying reference gene primers gave estimates of nucleated cell counts. Repertoires were generated with immunoSEQ multiplex PCR, while TCRdb's copy carries only in-frame clones and drops some. For V, J and clone size, that table is used; D and trimming come from the DNA. The sample contains over 350,000 clones, around 89% of which appear only once. The V end lost 4 bases, the J end lost 4 bases, and 7 bases lay between the germline ends. Germline V gene lookup returns CDR1 SEHNR and CDR2 FQNEAQ (reference sequence). The CDR3 sequence is 13 residues long. What was sequenced was peripheral blood. The V and J genes are TRBV7-9 and TRBJ2-2; possibly TRBD1 for D (6 bases). The TCR originated in a young woman with acute or convalescent COVID-19. CDR3 protein: CASSWTATGELFF. The CDR3 nucleotides read TGTGCCAGCAGCTGGACAGCCACCGGGGAGCTGTTTTTT.